A selection of T cell receptor beta chains follows, all from one sample in a study of T cells in Graves' hyperthyroidism and ophthalmopathy. From the multiplex PCR reads, TCRdb called clonotypes with MiXCR, one entry per CDR3 protein. The sample holds about 98,000 distinct CDR3 sequences, roughly 40% seen once. The specimen sequenced was peripheral blood or thyroid tissue (not recorded which). The source is a woman in her twenties or thirties with Graves' hyperthyroidism. Each CDR3 is given without its conserved first and last residue. Each record gives: J gene, D gene, V gene, CDR3 protein. The D gene is left open where the match is weak.

TRBJ2-2	TRBD2	TRBV20-1	SARGTSGNTGELF
TRBJ2-7	TRBD2	TRBV13	ASSSLSGRGYEQY
TRBJ1-1	TRBD1	TRBV7-9	ASSPWTGRARMNTEAF
TRBJ2-3	TRBD1	TRBV7-9	ASSDNYRGRPDTQY
TRBJ1-2	TRBD1	TRBV2	ASSPSKSGQGDYGYT
TRBJ1-2	TRBD1	TRBV5-4	AGSLVRQGMYGYT
TRBJ2-7	TRBD2	TRBV20-1	SAREGTSGRYEQY
TRBJ1-2	NA	TRBV6-5	ASSYGRGLGYGYT
TRBJ2-2	TRBD1	TRBV7-9	ASSFPGQTNTGELF
TRBJ1-1	NA	TRBV13	ASRLDGLNTEAF